This TCR beta chain was recovered during a study of response to subunit inactivated influenza vaccine (dated by TCRdb to 2016 to 2018). For the study in its entirety: Deep quantitative T cell receptor repertoire profiling was used in the study to track responses to a trivalent subunit inactivated influenza vaccine. The investigation overall reported the following: According to the authors, only a limited number of new T cells may be recruited by each seasonal influenza vaccination.

Receptor amplification or capture employed RT-PCR. Sequencer: Illumina HiSeq 2500. TCRdb reworked the public reads: Q25 trimming with fastp, MiXCR clone assembly, productive beta chains retained. Each record represents a unique CDR3 protein, reported with the most common genes and DNA among its rows. The sample profile shows around 470,000 distinct CDR3 sequences; 6% to 9% of them were found once. The ten largest clones capture around 13% of the sample. For this clonotype: This receptor's antigen is unknown. Base quality data are lacking; no much larger clone is found one base away.

This sample comprised PBMCs from blood, obtained less than 25 months after vaccination. The sequence derives from a man aged 45 to 70 who received an inactivated influenza vaccine. Donor details come from another sample of the same person, matched by shared clones.

Here the CDR3 is given as CASSRELAGAVETQYF. The bases are TGTGCCAGCAGTCGAGAACTAGCGGGAGCGGTGGAGACCCAGTACTTC. This receptor chain uses TRBV6-2 or TRBV6-3 and TRBJ2-5, with 11 junctional bases fitting TRBD2. The germline V gene sets CDR1 to MNHEY and CDR2 to SVGEGT. The CDR3 runs 16 residues from the cysteine to the phenylalanine. The CDR3 DNA has 48 bases and is translated from base 1. The germline V end is reduced by 5 bases and the J end by 5 bases; junction bases left unmatched: 10.